The 28 T cell receptor beta chains presented below share a single source sample, sequenced in a study of blood T cell repertoires in COVID-19 (dated by TCRdb to 2020 to 2021). Libraries were made using the immunoSEQ multiplex PCR assay. Not all clones reach the TCRdb copy of this immuneACCESS table, which keeps in-frame sequences only. Checked studies attribute under half of the gap to unresolved V genes and leave the rest unexplained. This sample comprises under 250,000 clones, around 84% of them detected only once. The top ten clonotypes cover 2.9% of the sample. Sequencing used peripheral blood. These TCRs come from a man in his forties or fifties who had recovered from COVID-19.

This clone was observed once. This chain links TRBV27 with TRBJ2-6; D uncertain. The CDR3 is 15 amino acids. CDR1 is MNHEY and CDR2 is SMNVEV in the germline V gene (reference sequence). With 1 base removed from V and 0 bases from J, the gap between germline ends came to 4 bases. The CDR3 nucleotides are TGTGCCAGCAGTTTATGGCTCTCTGGGGCCAACGTCCTGACTTTC. Its translation is CASSLWLSGANVLTF.

The V and J genes are TRBV5-5 and TRBJ1-2; D not resolved. The CDR3 is made up of 14 amino acids. Germline CDR1 is SGHKS and CDR2 is YYEKEE (reference sequence). The V gene lost 2 bases and the J gene lost 3 bases, with 11 bases spanning the gap. As DNA, the CDR3 is TGTGCCAGCAGCTTAGCCTTCGGGGACTATGGCTACACCTTC. It specifies CASSLAFGDYGYTF.

This clone was observed once. The genes are TRBV5-4 and TRBJ2-2; 12 positions agree with TRBD1. V gave up 5 bases and J gave up 1 base; unmatched junction bases: 6. This CDR3 has 17 amino acids. CDR1 SGHNT and CDR2 YYREEE come from the germline V gene (reference sequence). Here the CDR3 DNA reads TGTGCCAGCAGAGCCGGGACAGGGGGCCTGAACACCGGGGAGCTGTTTTTT. It is translated as CASRAGTGGLNTGELFF.

The V and J genes are TRBV7-2 and TRBJ1-6, with 11 bases that match TRBD1. CDR1 is SGHTA and CDR2 is FQGNSA in the germline V gene. CDR3 length: 17 amino acids. V lost 0 bases, J lost 7 bases, and 5 bases stayed unmatched. CDR3 in DNA: TGTGCCAGCAGCTTAGCTGGGACAGGGGGTAACAATTCACCCCTCCACTTT. Translation: CASSLAGTGGNNSPLHF.

J is TRBJ2-5 and V is TRBV11-2; 10 nucleotides align to TRBD2. The CDR3 loop spans 17 amino acids. V shed 4 bases, J shed 2 bases, and the junction held 10 bases outside the gene matches. Germline V CDR1 and CDR2: SGHAT, FQNNGV. CDR3 in amino acids: CASSSGWGTSEQETQYF. The CDR3 region has the DNA TGTGCCAGCAGCTCTGGGTGGGGGACTAGCGAACAAGAGACCCAGTACTTC.

V usage is TRBV6-5 and J usage is TRBJ2-4; 7 bases agree with TRBD1. The trim removed 6 bases at V and 2 bases at J, leaving 1 base unmatched. The CDR3 runs to 13 residues. The V gene's germline CDR1 is MNHEY and CDR2 SVGAGI. CDR3: CASRTGSKNIQYF. CDR3 nucleotide sequence: TGTGCCAGCAGGACAGGGTCCAAAAACATTCAGTACTTC.

This chain links TRBV7-2 with TRBJ1-4, with 7 bases matching TRBD1. CDR3 length: 13 amino acids. CDR1 SGHTA and CDR2 FQGNSA come from the germline V gene. Trimming cost V 5 bases and J 7 bases; bases outside gene matches: 4. The CDR3: CASSRDRAEKLFF. DNA for the CDR3: TGTGCCAGCAGCCGAGACAGGGCTGAAAAACTGTTTTTT. Full variable domain (missing parts from reference TRBV7-2 and TRBJ1-4): GAGVSQSPSNKVTEKGKDVELRCDPISGHTALYWYRQSLGQGLEFLIYFQGNSAPDKSGLPSDRFSAERTGGSVSTLTIQRTQQEDSAVYLCASSRDRAEKLFFGSGTQLSVL.

This sequence joins TRBV7-6 and TRBJ2-7; 13 nucleotides agree with TRBD2. Germline V gene data show CDR1 as SGHVS and CDR2 as FNYEAQ. This CDR3 has 17 amino acids. V was pared by 4 bases and J by 3 bases, with 9 bases of the junction left unmatched. CDR3 bases: TGTGCCAGCAGCTCAAGGACTAGCGGGAGTGATCGCTACGAGCAGTACTTC. Protein product: CASSSRTSGSDRYEQYF.

The chain joins TRBV2 to TRBJ2-1, with D maybe TRBD1 (6 bases). From germline, CDR1 is SNHLY and CDR2 FYNNEI. CDR3 size: 15 residues. V was pared by 3 bases and J by 4 bases, with 13 bases between. The CDR3 is CASSEWTEFYNEQFF. Here the CDR3 DNA reads TGTGCCAGCAGTGAGTGGACAGAGTTTTACAATGAGCAGTTCTTC.

The V gene is TRBV20-1, the J gene TRBJ2-7; perhaps TRBD2 as D (5 bases). V dropped 4 bases and J dropped 3 bases, with 7 bases sitting between them. Germline V CDR1 and CDR2: DFQATT, SNEGSKA (reference sequence). This CDR3 comprises 11 residues. The CDR3 loop reads CSANRDYEQYF. The CDR3 region has the DNA TGCAGTGCTAACCGGGACTACGAGCAGTACTTC.

The rearrangement uses TRBV18 and TRBJ2-7; D uncertain. Germline assignment: CDR1 KGHSH and CDR2 LQKENI. V lost 0 bases to trimming and J lost 0 bases, with 12 bases between them. This CDR3 is 16 amino acids long. The DNA of the CDR3 is TGTGCCAGCTCACCACCGAGCGCTCCAAACTCCTACGAGCAGTACTTC. Protein product: CASSPPSAPNSYEQYF.

The count of this clone is one. The rearrangement links TRBV28 to TRBJ1-2; D is ambiguous. The CDR3 contains 12 residues. The germline gives CDR1 MDHEN, CDR2 SYDVKM. Trimming took 1 base from V and 10 from J, leaving 10 bases between them. CDR3 coding DNA: TGTGCCAGCAGTTTATACCCAGTTTCCTACACCTTC. This gives the protein CASSLYPVSYTF.

This clone has just one count. This chain links TRBV29-1 with TRBJ1-1; TRBD1 matches at 11 bases. Trimming at V came to 1 base and at J to 4 bases, leaving 11 bases not matched to a gene. This CDR3 has 17 residues. Germline values: CDR1 SQVTM, CDR2 ANQGSEA. The CDR3 DNA sequence: TGCAGCGTTGAAGCCCGGGGACAGGGGGAAAAGGGCACTGAAGCTTTCTTT. This sequence encodes CSVEARGQGEKGTEAFF.

The V call is TRBV27, the J call TRBJ2-2; 9 nucleotides line up with TRBD1. CDR3 length: 16 residues. V lost 8 bases, J lost 4 bases, and 11 bases stayed unmatched. CDR1 and CDR2 (germline): MNHEY, SMNVEV (reference sequence). CDR3 DNA sequence: TGTGCCAGCTTCCCAGGGACAGGGTTGGGCACCGGGGAGCTGTTTTTT. Protein: CASFPGTGLGTGELFF.

The chain recombines TRBV9 with TRBJ1-3, with D hard to call. In germline, CDR1 is SGDLS, CDR2 YYNGEE. The V end was cut by 3 bases, the J end by 6 bases, with 7 bases between. CDR3 size: 12 residues. As DNA, the CDR3 is TGTGCCAGCAGCGCCACAGTAAACACCATATATTTT. Its protein product is CASSATVNTIYF.

The V gene is TRBV2, the J gene TRBJ1-5, with a possible D match to TRBD1 (6 bases). Germline loops: CDR1 SNHLY, CDR2 FYNNEI. CDR3 length equals 14 residues. The V and J ends lost 6 bases and 1 base respectively, with 10 bases between them. The CDR3 is CASRGDRSNQPQHF. DNA for the CDR3: TGTGCCAGCAGGGGAGACAGGAGCAATCAGCCCCAGCATTTT.

This chain joins TRBV23-1 and TRBJ2-3; a possible D gene is TRBD2 (5 bases). TRBV23-1 is an ORF, with its function uncertain. The CDR3 has 16 residues. With 3 bases removed from V and 14 bases from J, the gap between germline ends came to 27 bases. The DNA of the CDR3 is TGCGCCAGCAGTCATCTGGCTTTAAGAGGCCCGGGATCGGGGTATTTT. Residues: CASSHLALRGPGSGYF.

In its sample, this clone was seen once. The chain uses TRBV29-1 and TRBJ2-1; 11 bases fit TRBD2. CDR1 SQVTM and CDR2 ANQGSEA come from the germline V gene. V lost 7 bases to trimming and J lost 7 bases; unmatched junction nucleotides: 9. This CDR3 has 14 amino acids. The CDR3 region is CSGTGLAGGNEQFF. The CDR3 bases are TGCAGCGGGACGGGGCTAGCGGGAGGAAATGAGCAGTTCTTC.

The rearrangement uses TRBV6-5 and TRBJ2-7, with D possibly being TRBD1 (6 bases). Trimming cost V 6 bases and J 2 bases, with 11 bases left between them. CDR1 is MNHEY and CDR2 is SVGAGI in the germline V gene. The CDR3 extends over 13 amino acids. CDR3 residues: CASSGQFTYEQYF. The CDR3 coding sequence is TGTGCCAGCAGCGGACAGTTTACCTACGAGCAGTACTTC.

This chain joins TRBV28 and TRBJ2-2; TRBD1 might be the D (5 bases). The germline V gene encodes CDR1 MDHEN and CDR2 SYDVKM. The V end lost 6 bases, the J end lost 6 bases, and 8 bases lay between the germline ends. The CDR3 has 12 amino acids. The CDR3 DNA reads TGTGCCAGCAGACCGACAGCCGGGGAGCTGTTTTTT. This encodes CASRPTAGELFF.

This clone was recorded a few times. The rearrangement uses TRBV21-1 and TRBJ2-7; the D call of TRBD2 is as the table states it, not checked on the DNA. TRBV21-1 constitutes a pseudogene. The length of the CDR3 is 18 residues. CDR3 sequence: CASSKYPTGLAGAGEQYF. The CDR3 nucleotides are TGTGCCAGCAGCAAGTACCCCACTGGACTAGCGGGAGCAGGCGAGCAGTACTTC.

The rearrangement links TRBV12-5 to TRBJ2-1, with D possibly TRBD1 on 6 matching bases. V lost 5 bases to trimming and J lost 4 bases, with 21 bases between them. Germline V gene data show CDR1 as LGHNT and CDR2 as FRNRAP. The CDR3 loop spans 17 amino acids. The CDR3, as DNA: TGTGCTAGTGGTCTGGAATACGGACAGACTAATTACAATGAGCAGTTCTTC. Its translation: CASGLEYGQTNYNEQFF.

The chain carries TRBV9 and TRBJ2-1, with D possibly matching TRBD1 (6 bases). Germline CDR1 reads SGDLS; CDR2 reads YYNGEE. The CDR3 is 16 amino acids. Trimming left V 4 bases short and J 0 bases short, with 14 bases between. The CDR3 sequence is CASSPQTGSSYNEQFF. The CDR3 DNA is TGTGCCAGCAGCCCTCAAACAGGGAGCTCCTACAATGAGCAGTTCTTC.

This clone was observed once. This sequence joins TRBV15 and TRBJ2-3; 7 bases line up with TRBD1. Trimming at V came to 5 bases and at J to 0 bases, leaving 5 bases not matched to a gene. This CDR3 region has 15 residues. Germline V lookup: CDR1 LNHNV, CDR2 YYDKDF (reference sequence). CDR3 DNA sequence: TGTGCCACCAGCCCCGTGGGACAGAGCACAGATACGCAGTATTTT. As protein: CATSPVGQSTDTQYF.

The gene calls are TRBV19 and TRBJ1-4; TRBD1 agrees at 9 bases. The length of the CDR3 is 13 residues. Germline CDR1 and CDR2: LNHDA and SQIVND (reference sequence). J was trimmed by 6 bases and V by 7 bases; bases with no gene match: 3. Written as DNA, the CDR3 is TGTGCCAGTAAGAGGACAGGGGATGAAAAACTGTTTTTT. This codes for CASKRTGDEKLFF.

The rearrangement links TRBV12-3 or TRBV12-4 to TRBJ2-1, with 9 positions matching TRBD1. The CDR3 loop spans 11 amino acids. With 5 bases clipped from V and 15 bases from J, the junction kept 5 bases outside the gene matches. The CDR3: CASSVGQGPFF. The CDR3 nucleotides read TGTGCCAGCAGTGTTGGACAGGGGCCGTTCTTC.

This clone has a single count. The chain employs TRBV10-3 and TRBJ1-5, with 7 bases fitting TRBD1. The J segment lost 6 bases and the V segment lost 3 bases, leaving 14 bases of the junction unmatched. The CDR3 extends over 17 amino acids. Germline values: CDR1 ENHRY, CDR2 SYGVKD. The DNA of the CDR3 is TGTGCCATCAGTGACCCCTTACATACAGGGGACCGTCAGCCCCAGCATTTT. Translation gives CAISDPLHTGDRQPQHF.

For this clone: This sample includes further DNA sequences coding for the same CDR3. As DNA, the CDR3 is TGTGCCAGCAGCTTGGACAGGGGACAGGAGACCCAGTACTTC. Its translation: CASSLDRGQETQYF. The chain employs TRBV7-2 and TRBJ2-5, with TRBD1 identical over 9 bases. The CDR3 runs 14 residues. CDR1 and CDR2 from the germline V gene are SGHTA and FQGNSA. The junction had 4 bases not matched to a gene; V was cut back by 3 bases and J by 5 bases. The full variable domain, with the rest looked up from reference TRBV7-2 and TRBJ2-5, is GAGVSQSPSNKVTEKGKDVELRCDPISGHTALYWYRQSLGQGLEFLIYFQGNSAPDKSGLPSDRFSAERTGGSVSTLTIQRTQQEDSAVYLCASSLDRGQETQYFGPGTRLLVL.